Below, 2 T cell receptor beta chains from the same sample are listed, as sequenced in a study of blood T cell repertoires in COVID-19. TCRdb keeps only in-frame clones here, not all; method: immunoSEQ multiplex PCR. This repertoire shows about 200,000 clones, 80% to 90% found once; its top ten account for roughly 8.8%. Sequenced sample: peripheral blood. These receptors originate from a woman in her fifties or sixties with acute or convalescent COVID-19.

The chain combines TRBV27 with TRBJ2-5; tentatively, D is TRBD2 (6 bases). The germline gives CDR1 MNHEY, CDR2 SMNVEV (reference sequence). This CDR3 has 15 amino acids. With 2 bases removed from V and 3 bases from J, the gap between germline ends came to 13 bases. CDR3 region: CASSLLAGIEETQYF. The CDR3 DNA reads TGTGCCAGCAGTTTACTCGCGGGAATTGAAGAGACCCAGTACTTC.

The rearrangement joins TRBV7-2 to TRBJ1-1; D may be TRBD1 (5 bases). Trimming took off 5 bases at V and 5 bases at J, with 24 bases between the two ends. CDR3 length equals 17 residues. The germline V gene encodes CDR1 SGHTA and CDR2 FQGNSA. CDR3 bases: TGTGCCAGCAGCGAAGGCGGGACGGTCGAAGCGAGAACTGAAGCTTTCTTT. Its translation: CASSEGGTVEARTEAFF.